This T cell receptor (beta chain) was found in a study of Graves' ophthalmopathy and Graves' hyperthyroidism. Germline-derived CDR1 and CDR2 are ENHRY and SYGVKD. V was pared by 6 bases and J by 5 bases, with 19 bases between. The CDR3 runs to 16 residues. This clonotype was seen repeatedly, ten times or more. Its antigen is undetermined. The authors amplified TCR beta CDR3 regions from RNA transcripts. HTBI primers were used in a first-round RT-PCR, which preceded a second-round multiplex PCR. TCRdb recomputed calls from the multiplex PCR reads with MiXCR, one row per CDR3 protein. Among fewer than 350,000 distinct CDR3 sequences listed, about a sixth were seen once. Study-wide results and limits: Blood also held most thyroid clonotypes expanded above 0.001 frequency.

The TCR comes from an adult man with Graves' ophthalmopathy. The chain links TRBV10-3 to TRBJ2-2, with a weak D call TRBD2 (6 bases). The sequencing sample was made of peripheral blood. Written as DNA, the CDR3 is TGTGCCATCAGGGGGGGAAGGACCGTGAGGACCGGGGAGCTGTTTTTT. Encoded protein: CAIRGGRTVRTGELFF.